These T cell receptor beta chains were read from a single sample in a study of T cells in Graves' hyperthyroidism and ophthalmopathy. TCRdb re-called the multiplex PCR reads with MiXCR, one entry per CDR3 protein. Of roughly 500,000 distinct CDR3 sequences in the sample, around 42% were seen once. Sequenced: peripheral blood or thyroid tissue (not recorded which). These receptor sequences come from an adult woman with Graves' disease, either hyperthyroidism or ophthalmopathy (not recorded which). CDR3s include the opening cysteine and the closing phenylalanine or tryptophan. Each record gives: J gene, V gene, D gene, clone size, CDR3 protein, CDR3 DNA. D genes are given only for firm matches. The size of a clone is reported for some rows only, either as once, few or many, or as a class for expanded clones.

>TRBJ1-6|TRBV7-9|TRBD1|.
CASSAKDRENSPLHF
TGTGCCAGCAGCGCAAAGGACAGGGAAAATTCACCCCTCCACTTT
>TRBJ1-6|TRBV28|.|.
CASSESGGRSPLHF
TGTGCCAGCAGTGAATCGGGGGGCAGGTCACCCCTCCACTTT
>TRBJ1-5|TRBV18|TRBD1|.
CASSIQGFSNQPQHF
TGTGCCAGCTCGATACAGGGGTTCAGCAATCAGCCCCAGCATTTT
>TRBJ2-7|TRBV7-9|TRBD1|.
CASSFAGTGGIGQYF
TGTGCCAGCAGCTTTGCCGGGACAGGGGGCATTGGGCAGTACTTC
>TRBJ2-7|TRBV29-1|.|.
CSVESRGREQYF
TGCAGCGTTGAATCCCGGGGCAGGGAGCAGTACTTC
>TRBJ2-6|TRBV7-6|TRBD2|.
CASSQDLAGVSGANVLTF
TGTGCCAGCAGCCAAGATCTCGCGGGGGTATCTGGGGCCAACGTCCTGACTTTC
>TRBJ2-6|TRBV3-1|TRBD2|.
CASSSTSGRAWRANVLTF
TGTGCCAGCAGCTCAACTAGCGGGAGGGCCTGGAGGGCCAACGTCCTGACTTTC
>TRBJ1-1|TRBV24-1|TRBD1|.
CATSESGQGNTEAFF
TGTGCCACCAGTGAGTCGGGACAGGGAAACACTGAAGCTTTCTTT
>TRBJ2-7|TRBV7-9|.|.
CASSSQAYEQYF
TGTGCCAGCAGTTCCCAGGCTTACGAGCAGTACTTC
>TRBJ1-5|TRBV20-1|TRBD1|.
CSASRRQGTYSNQPQHF
TGCAGTGCTAGCAGGCGACAGGGGACATATAGCAATCAGCCCCAGCATTTT
>TRBJ2-1|TRBV7-2|.|.
CASSLGRLRGEQFF
TGTGCCAGCAGCTTAGGCCGTCTACGGGGGGAGCAGTTCTTC
>TRBJ2-5|TRBV7-2|.|few
CASSFSRTETQYF
TGTGCCAGCAGCTTCTCCCGGACAGAGACCCAGTACTTC
>TRBJ1-4|TRBV10-3|.|.
CAISESDAPRLFF
TGTGCCATCAGTGAGTCGGACGCTCCGAGACTGTTTTTT
>TRBJ1-5|TRBV5-1|.|.
CASSLAGVNSQPQHF
TGTGCCAGCAGCTTGGCAGGGGTCAACTCTCAGCCCCAGCATTTT
>TRBJ2-6|TRBV7-3|.|.
CASSLRPGADDEAF
TGTGCCAGCAGCTTAAGGCCAGGGGCTGATGATGAAGCTTTC
>TRBJ1-2|TRBV5-1|TRBD1|many
CASSLVSSSFNRGDGYTF
TGCGCCAGCAGCTTGGTATCCTCATCCTTCAACAGGGGGGATGGCTACACCTTC
>TRBJ2-2|TRBV5-1|TRBD1|many
CASSFWTGFTGELFF
TGCGCCAGCAGCTTTTGGACAGGGTTCACCGGGGAGCTGTTTTTT
>TRBJ2-7|TRBV10-3|.|.
CAISEPSRQGGEQYF
TGTGCCATCAGTGAGCCCTCTAGGCAGGGAGGCGAGCAGTACTTC
>TRBJ1-1|TRBV2|.|.
CASSSTQAMNTEAFF
TGTGCCAGCAGTTCGACACAGGCTATGAACACTGAAGCTTTCTTT
>TRBJ2-5|TRBV20-1|TRBD1|.
CSPRTGPGETQYF
TGCAGTCCCCGGACAGGCCCCGGGGAGACCCAGTACTTC
>TRBJ1-4|TRBV5-6|TRBD1|.
CASSLESAGQAGEKLFF
TGTGCCAGCAGCTTGGAATCAGCGGGACAGGCTGGTGAAAAACTGTTTTTT
>TRBJ1-2|TRBV12-3/TRBV12-4|.|many
CASSLGGQGYTF
TGTGCCAGCAGTTTAGGGGGGCAAGGCTACACCTTC
>TRBJ2-7|TRBV7-9|.|many
CASSPDSPYEQYF
TGTGCCAGCAGTCCTGACAGCCCCTACGAGCAGTACTTC
>TRBJ1-3|TRBV20-1|.|many
CSAEKNRDTIYF
TGCAGTGCCGAAAAAAACAGGGACACCATATATTTT
>TRBJ2-5|TRBV7-8|.|.
CASSLEVAGEAAQYF
TGTGCCAGCAGCTTGGAGGTAGCTGGAGAGGCTGCCCAGTACTTC
>TRBJ1-2|TRBV9|.|few
CASSQWGGYTF
TGTGCCAGCAGCCAATGGGGTGGCTACACCTTC
>TRBJ2-6|TRBV10-3|.|many
CAISESHPGSGANVLTF
TGTGCCATCAGTGAGTCCCATCCGGGTTCTGGGGCCAACGTCCTGACTTTC
>TRBJ1-2|TRBV2|.|.
CASRDRQGYTF
TGTGCCAGCAGAGACCGACAGGGCTACACCTTC
>TRBJ1-4|TRBV7-6|.|many
CASSFPGWDEKLFF
TGTGCCAGCAGCTTTCCAGGTTGGGATGAAAAACTGTTTTTT
>TRBJ2-5|TRBV5-1|.|many
CASSLSRWETQYF
TGCGCCAGCAGCTTGTCCAGATGGGAGACCCAGTACTTC
>TRBJ1-1|TRBV12-3/TRBV12-4|.|.
CASLRTAMNTEAFF
TGTGCCAGCCTAAGGACAGCGATGAACACTGAAGCTTTCTTT
>TRBJ1-1|TRBV7-2|.|once
CASSLGDILNTEAFF
TGTGCCAGCAGCTTGGGGGACATCCTGAACACTGAAGCTTTCTTT
>TRBJ2-2|TRBV11-2|TRBD2|many
CASRSLTSGRAKAGELFF
TGTGCCAGCAGGAGCCTCACTAGCGGGAGGGCCAAGGCCGGGGAGCTGTTTTTT
>TRBJ1-1|TRBV5-1|.|.
CASDRTNTEAFF
TGCGCCAGCGACAGGACGAACACTGAAGCTTTCTTT
>TRBJ1-4|TRBV9|.|many
CASPNGQHKLFF
TGTGCCAGCCCCAATGGGCAGCATAAACTGTTTTTT
>TRBJ1-1|TRBV10-3|.|many
CAISETGRETEAFF
TGTGCCATCAGTGAGACAGGGAGGGAAACTGAAGCTTTCTTT
>TRBJ1-6|TRBV2|TRBD1|.
CARVRETGGSPLHF
TGTGCCAGGGTTCGGGAGACAGGGGGTTCACCCCTCCACTTT
>TRBJ1-3|TRBV14|.|.
CASSQQASGNTIYF
TGTGCCAGCAGCCAACAGGCCTCTGGAAACACCATATATTTT
>TRBJ1-1|TRBV29-1|.|.
CSGYGHTEAFF
TGCAGCGGATATGGGCACACTGAAGCTTTCTTT
>TRBJ2-1|TRBV10-3|TRBD2|.
CAIRGGLAGEDEQFF
TGTGCCATCAGGGGGGGACTAGCGGGAGAAGATGAGCAGTTCTTC
>TRBJ2-2|TRBV2|.|.
CASSVRPYGNTGELFF
TGTGCCAGCAGTGTTAGGCCGTACGGGAACACCGGGGAGCTGTTTTTT